This T cell receptor beta chain appears in the sequencing data of a study of blood T cells in healthy people across ages. V was pared by 5 bases and J by 0 bases, with 10 bases between. This CDR3 comprises 14 residues. Germline values: CDR1 SGHTA, CDR2 FQGNSA. Using a J-beta primer mix together with a sample-barcoded 5' primer, a second PCR was run for roughly 7 to 12 cycles. TCRdb redid the calling of the 5' RACE reads with MiXCR, one entry per CDR3 protein. The sample holds fewer than 700,000 distinct CDR3 sequences, around 43% seen once. The sample consisted of blood. The receptor comes from a man at least 80 years old in good health. V and J are TRBV7-2 and TRBJ2-5; D remains ambiguous. CDR3 sequence: CASSVFGNQETQYF. In nucleotides, the CDR3 is TGTGCCAGCAGCGTTTTCGGAAACCAAGAGACCCAGTACTTC.